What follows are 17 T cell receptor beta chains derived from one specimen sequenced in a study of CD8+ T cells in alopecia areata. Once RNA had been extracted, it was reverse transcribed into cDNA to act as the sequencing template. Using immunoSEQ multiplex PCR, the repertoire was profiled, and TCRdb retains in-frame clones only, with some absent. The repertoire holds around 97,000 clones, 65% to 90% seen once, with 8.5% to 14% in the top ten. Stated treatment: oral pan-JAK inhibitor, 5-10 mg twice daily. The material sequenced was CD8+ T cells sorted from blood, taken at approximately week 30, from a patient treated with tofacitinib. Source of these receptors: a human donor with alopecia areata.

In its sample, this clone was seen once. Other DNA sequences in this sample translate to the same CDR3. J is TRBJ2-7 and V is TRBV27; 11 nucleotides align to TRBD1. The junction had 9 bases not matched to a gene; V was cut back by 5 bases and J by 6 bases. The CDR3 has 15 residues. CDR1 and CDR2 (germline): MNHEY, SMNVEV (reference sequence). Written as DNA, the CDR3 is TGTGCCAGCAGTACAAGGGACAGGGGGACGGGCGAGCAGTACTTC. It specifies CASSTRDRGTGEQYF.

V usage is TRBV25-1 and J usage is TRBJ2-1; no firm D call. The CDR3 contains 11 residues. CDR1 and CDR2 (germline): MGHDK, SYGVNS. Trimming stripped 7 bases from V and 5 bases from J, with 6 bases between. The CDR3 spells CASTYDNEQFF. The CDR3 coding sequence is TGTGCCAGCACCTACGACAATGAGCAGTTCTTC.

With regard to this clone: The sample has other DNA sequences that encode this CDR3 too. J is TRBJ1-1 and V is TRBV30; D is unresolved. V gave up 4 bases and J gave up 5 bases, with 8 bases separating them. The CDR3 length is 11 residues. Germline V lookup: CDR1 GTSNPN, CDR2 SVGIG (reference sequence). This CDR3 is CAWNWGTEAFF. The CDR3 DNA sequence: TGTGCCTGGAATTGGGGAACTGAAGCTTTCTTT. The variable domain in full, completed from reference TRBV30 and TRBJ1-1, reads SQTIHQWPATLVQPVGSPLSLECTVEGTSNPNLYWYRQAAGRGLQLLFYSVGIGQISSEVPQNLSASRPQDRQFILSSKKLLLSDSGFYLCAWNWGTEAFFGQGTRLTVV.

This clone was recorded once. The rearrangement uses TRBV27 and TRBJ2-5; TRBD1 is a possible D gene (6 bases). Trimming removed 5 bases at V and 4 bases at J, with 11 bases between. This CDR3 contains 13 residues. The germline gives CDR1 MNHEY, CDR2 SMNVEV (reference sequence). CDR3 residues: CASSVLQGETQYF. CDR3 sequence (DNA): TGTGCCAGCAGTGTACTACAGGGAGAGACCCAGTACTTC.

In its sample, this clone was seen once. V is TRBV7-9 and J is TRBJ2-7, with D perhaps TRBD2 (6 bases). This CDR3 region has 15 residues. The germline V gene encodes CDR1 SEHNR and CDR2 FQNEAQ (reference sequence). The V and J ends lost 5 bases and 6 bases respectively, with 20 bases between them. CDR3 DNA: TGTGCCAGCAGCCCCTTGGAGGGCACCTCGAGCGAGCAGTACTTC. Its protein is CASSPLEGTSSEQYF.

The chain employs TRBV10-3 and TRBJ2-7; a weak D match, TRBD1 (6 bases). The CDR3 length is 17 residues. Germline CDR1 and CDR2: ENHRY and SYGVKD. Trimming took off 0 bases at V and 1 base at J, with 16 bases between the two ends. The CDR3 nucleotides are TGTGCCATCAGTGAGTCGCTACAGGGTGGGTTTTCCTACGAGCAGTACTTC. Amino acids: CAISESLQGGFSYEQYF.

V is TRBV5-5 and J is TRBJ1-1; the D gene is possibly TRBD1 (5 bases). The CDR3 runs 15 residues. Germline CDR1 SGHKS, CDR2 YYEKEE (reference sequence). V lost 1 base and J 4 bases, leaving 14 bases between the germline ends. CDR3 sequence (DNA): TGTGCCAGCAGCTTGTTTCAGGGTCGGAGCACTGAAGCTTTCTTT. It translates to CASSLFQGRSTEAFF. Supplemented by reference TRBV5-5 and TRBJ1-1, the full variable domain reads DAGVTQSPTHLIKTRGQQVTLRCSPISGHKSVSWYQQVLGQGPQFIFQYYEKEERGRGNFPDRFSARQFPNYSSELNVNALLLGDSALYLCASSLFQGRSTEAFFGQGTRLTVV.

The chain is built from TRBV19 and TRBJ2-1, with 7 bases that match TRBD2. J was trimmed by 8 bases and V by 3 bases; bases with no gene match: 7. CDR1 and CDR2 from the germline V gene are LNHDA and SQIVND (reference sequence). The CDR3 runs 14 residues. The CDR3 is CASSMVGLVYEQFF. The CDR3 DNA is TGTGCCAGTAGTATGGTCGGACTAGTTTATGAGCAGTTCTTC.

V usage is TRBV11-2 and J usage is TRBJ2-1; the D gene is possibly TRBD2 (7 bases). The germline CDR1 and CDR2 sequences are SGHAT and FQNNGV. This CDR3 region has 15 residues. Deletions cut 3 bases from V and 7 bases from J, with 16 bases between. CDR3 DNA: TGTGCCAGCAGCTTCGGAAGGGGGGGCCGGAATGAGCAGTTCTTC. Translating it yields CASSFGRGGRNEQFF.

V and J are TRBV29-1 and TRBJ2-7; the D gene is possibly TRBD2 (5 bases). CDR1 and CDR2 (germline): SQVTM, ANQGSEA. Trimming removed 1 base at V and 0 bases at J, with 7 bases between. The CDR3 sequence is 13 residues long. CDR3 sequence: CSVEGTVSYEQYF. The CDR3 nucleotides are TGCAGCGTTGAAGGGACTGTCTCCTACGAGCAGTACTTC.

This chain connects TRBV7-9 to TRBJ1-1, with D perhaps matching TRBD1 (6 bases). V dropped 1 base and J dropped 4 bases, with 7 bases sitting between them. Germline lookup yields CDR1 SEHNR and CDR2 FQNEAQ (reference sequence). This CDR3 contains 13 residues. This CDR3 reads CASSLGGGTEAFF. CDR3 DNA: TGTGCCAGCAGCTTAGGAGGGGGCACTGAAGCTTTCTTT.

The CDR3: CASSLDWDTGELFF. The CDR3 DNA reads TGTGCCAGCAGTTTAGATTGGGACACCGGGGAGCTGTTTTTT. The gene calls are TRBV27 and TRBJ2-2, with unresolved D. Germline V CDR1 and CDR2: MNHEY, SMNVEV (reference sequence). This CDR3 contains 14 residues. Trimming took 2 bases from V and 3 from J, leaving 7 bases between them.

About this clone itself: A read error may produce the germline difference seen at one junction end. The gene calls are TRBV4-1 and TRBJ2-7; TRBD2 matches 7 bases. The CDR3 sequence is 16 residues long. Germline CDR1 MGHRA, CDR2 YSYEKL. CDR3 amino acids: CASSQERGGPSYEQYF. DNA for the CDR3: TGTGCCAGCAGCCAAGAGCGCGGGGGACCCTCCTACGAGCAGTACTTC.

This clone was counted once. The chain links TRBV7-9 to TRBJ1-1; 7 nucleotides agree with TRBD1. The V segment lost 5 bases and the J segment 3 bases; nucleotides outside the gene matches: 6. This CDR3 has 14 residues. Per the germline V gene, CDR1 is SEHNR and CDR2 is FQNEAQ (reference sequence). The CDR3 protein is CASSLTGSDTEAFF. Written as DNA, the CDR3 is TGTGCCAGCAGCCTGACAGGGAGCGACACTGAAGCTTTCTTT. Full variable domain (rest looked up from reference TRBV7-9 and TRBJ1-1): DTGVSQNPRHKITKRGQNVTFRCDPISEHNRLYWYRQTLGQGPEFLTYFQNEAQLEKSRLLSDRFSAERPKGSFSTLEIQRTEQGDSAMYLCASSLTGSDTEAFFGQGTRLTVV.

CDR3 in DNA: TGTGCCAGCTCTCTAGCGGGAGGAAGCAATGAGCAGTTCTTC. Translation: CASSLAGGSNEQFF. V usage is TRBV6-4 and J usage is TRBJ2-1; 11 bases match TRBD2. Germline CDR1 reads MRHNA; CDR2 reads SNTAGT. Unmatched junction bases numbered 6, after V lost 8 bases and J lost 6 bases. The CDR3 is 14 residues long.

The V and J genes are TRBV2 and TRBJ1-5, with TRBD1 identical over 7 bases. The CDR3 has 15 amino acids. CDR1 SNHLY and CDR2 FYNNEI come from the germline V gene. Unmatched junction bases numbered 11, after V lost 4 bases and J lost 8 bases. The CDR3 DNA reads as TGTGCCAGCAGTGGAAGGACAGGCGTTTTTGAGCCCCAGCATTTT. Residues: CASSGRTGVFEPQHF.

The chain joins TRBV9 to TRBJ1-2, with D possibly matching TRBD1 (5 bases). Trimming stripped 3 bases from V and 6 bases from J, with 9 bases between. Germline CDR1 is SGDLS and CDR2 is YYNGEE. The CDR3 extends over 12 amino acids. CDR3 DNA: TGTGCCAGCAGCGGCAGGGTAGATGGCTACACCTTC. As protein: CASSGRVDGYTF. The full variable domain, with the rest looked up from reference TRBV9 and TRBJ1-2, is DSGVTQTPKHLITATGQRVTLRCSPRSGDLSVYWYQQSLDQGLQFLIQYYNGEERAKGNILERFSAQQFPDLHSELNLSSLELGDSALYFCASSGRVDGYTFGSGTRLTVV.